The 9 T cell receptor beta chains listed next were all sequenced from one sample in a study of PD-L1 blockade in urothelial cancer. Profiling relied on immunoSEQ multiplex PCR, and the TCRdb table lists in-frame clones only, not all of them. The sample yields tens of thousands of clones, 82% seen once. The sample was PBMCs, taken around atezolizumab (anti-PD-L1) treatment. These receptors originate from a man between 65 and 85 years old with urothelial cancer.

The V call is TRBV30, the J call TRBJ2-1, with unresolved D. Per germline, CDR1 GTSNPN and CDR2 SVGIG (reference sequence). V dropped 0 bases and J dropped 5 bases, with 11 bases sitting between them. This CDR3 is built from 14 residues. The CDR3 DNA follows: TGTGCCTGGAGTGTTGGTAAACGAGACAATGAGCAGTTCTTC. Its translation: CAWSVGKRDNEQFF.

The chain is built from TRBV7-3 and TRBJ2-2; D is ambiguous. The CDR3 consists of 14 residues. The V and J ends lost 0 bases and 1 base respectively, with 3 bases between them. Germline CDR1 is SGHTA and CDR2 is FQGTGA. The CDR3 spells CASSLTRNTGELFF. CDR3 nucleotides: TGTGCCAGCAGCTTAACCAGGAACACCGGGGAGCTGTTTTTT.

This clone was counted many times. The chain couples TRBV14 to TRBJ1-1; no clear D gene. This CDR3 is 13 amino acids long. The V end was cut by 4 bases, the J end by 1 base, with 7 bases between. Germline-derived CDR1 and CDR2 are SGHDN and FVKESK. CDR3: CASSRTENTEAFF. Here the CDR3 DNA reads TGTGCCAGCAGCCGCACAGAGAACACTGAAGCTTTCTTT.

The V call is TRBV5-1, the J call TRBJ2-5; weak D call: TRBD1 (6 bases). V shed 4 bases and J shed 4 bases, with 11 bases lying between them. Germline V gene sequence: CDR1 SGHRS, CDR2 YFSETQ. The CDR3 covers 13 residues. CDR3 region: CASSPPGVETQYF. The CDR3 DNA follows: TGCGCCAGCAGCCCCCCAGGGGTAGAGACCCAGTACTTC.

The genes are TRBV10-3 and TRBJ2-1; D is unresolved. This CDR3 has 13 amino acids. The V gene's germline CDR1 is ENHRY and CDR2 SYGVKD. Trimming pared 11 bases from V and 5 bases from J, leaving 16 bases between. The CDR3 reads CASAGSFDNEQFF. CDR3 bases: TGTGCCTCCGCCGGGTCTTTCGACAATGAGCAGTTCTTC.

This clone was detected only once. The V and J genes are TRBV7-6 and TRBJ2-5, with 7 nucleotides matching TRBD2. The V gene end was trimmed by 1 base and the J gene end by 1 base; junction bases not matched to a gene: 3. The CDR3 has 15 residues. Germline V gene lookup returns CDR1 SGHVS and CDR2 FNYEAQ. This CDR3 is CASSLVSGPQETQYF. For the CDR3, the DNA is TGTGCCAGCAGCTTAGTTAGCGGGCCCCAAGAGACCCAGTACTTC.

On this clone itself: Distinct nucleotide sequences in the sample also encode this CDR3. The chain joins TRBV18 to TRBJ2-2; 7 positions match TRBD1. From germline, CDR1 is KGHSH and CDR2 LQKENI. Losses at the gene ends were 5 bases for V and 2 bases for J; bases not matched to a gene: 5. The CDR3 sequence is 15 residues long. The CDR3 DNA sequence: TGTGCCAGCTCAAATGACAGGGATAACACCGGGGAGCTGTTTTTT. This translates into CASSNDRDNTGELFF.

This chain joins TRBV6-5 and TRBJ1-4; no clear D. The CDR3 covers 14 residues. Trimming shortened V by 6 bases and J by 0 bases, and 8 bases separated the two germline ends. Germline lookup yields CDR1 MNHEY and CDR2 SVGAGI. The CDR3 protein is CASRDTSTNEKLFF. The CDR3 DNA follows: TGTGCCAGCAGAGACACTTCAACTAATGAAAAACTGTTTTTT.

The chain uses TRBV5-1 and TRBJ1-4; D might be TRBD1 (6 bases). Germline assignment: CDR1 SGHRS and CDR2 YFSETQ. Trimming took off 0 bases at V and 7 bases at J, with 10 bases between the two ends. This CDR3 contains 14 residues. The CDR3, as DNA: TGCGCCAGCAGCTTGGGGACAGCCGGTGAAAAACTGTTTTTT. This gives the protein CASSLGTAGEKLFF. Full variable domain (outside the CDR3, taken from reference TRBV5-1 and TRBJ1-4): KAGVTQTPRYLIKTRGQQVTLSCSPISGHRSVSWYQQTPGQGLQFLFEYFSETQRNKGNFPGRFSGRQFSNSRSEMNVSTLELGDSALYLCASSLGTAGEKLFFGSGTQLSVL.